This TCR beta chain derives from a study of T cell clonotyping in hematopoietic cell transplantation. This clone was detected once. Its specificity is not known. Study findings and constraints: CD4 and CD8 repertoire contributions could not be separated without sorting. Recipient TCR diversity dropped after transplant; expanded clonotypes rose from day 30 to 180. Few recipient clonotypes overlapped donors; over 95% were de novo at given depth. Broader posttransplant TCR repertoire diversity was predicted by graft donor and pretransplant recipient Inverse Simpson Index values.

The CDR3 covers 16 residues. Germline V gene sequence: CDR1 MDHEN, CDR2 SYDVKM. The ends were cut back, 0 bases at V and 4 bases at J, with 13 bases in the middle. Profiled with immunoSEQ multiplex PCR; TCRdb holds only in-frame clones, not every one. Of about 36,000 clones in the sample, approximately 88% were seen once. Sequencing was performed on peripheral blood mononuclear cells. The receptor comes from a middle-aged woman in good health. Some clones in this sample may be carry-over from other donors' samples. The genes are TRBV28 and TRBJ1-5, with no clear D. The CDR3, as DNA: TGTGCCAGCAGTTTATGGGTCGGCCGGGATAATCAGCCCCAGCATTTT. Translated: CASSLWVGRDNQPQHF.